The next 25 T cell receptor beta chains were all read from a single sample in a study of T cells in women clearing cervical HPV infection. Some clones are missing from TCRdb's copy, which holds only in-frame ones; the method was immunoSEQ multiplex PCR. The sample has over 25,000 clones. Sequenced sample: blood buffy coat. These receptors originate from a woman aged 18-70 years with a cervical HPV16 infection that either progressed to CIN3+ or cleared (not recorded which).

About this clone: The sequenced fragment ends 3 residues before the CDR3 boundary, so the rest is inferred from the germline J gene. The chain carries TRBV6-2 or TRBV6-3 and TRBJ2-7; weak D call: TRBD1 (6 bases). The CDR3 sequence is 13 residues long. V was clipped by 6 bases and J by 2 bases, with 11 bases between them. Germline CDR1 is MNHEY and CDR2 is SVGEGT. The DNA read from the CDR3 is TGTGCCAGCAGCCCGGGACAAACCTACGAG. Translated, it gives CASSPGQTYE. The CDR3 in its entirety is CASSPGQTYEQYF.

Incomplete CDR3 DNA: TGTGCCAGCAGCCGCGGGACTAGCGGGGGTCCAGATACG. It codes for CASSRGTSGGPDT. The CDR3 reads in full as CASSRGTSGGPDTQYF. The chain recombines TRBV7-6 with TRBJ2-3, with TRBD2 identical over 14 bases. The CDR3 goes on 3 residues after the read ends, and that part is filled in from the germline J gene. The CDR3 totals 16 residues. Germline CDR1 and CDR2: SGHVS and FNYEAQ. Trimming removed 5 bases from V and 4 bases from J; junction bases left unmatched: 5.

Worth noting for this clone: The sequenced fragment ends 3 residues before the CDR3 boundary, so the rest is inferred from the germline J gene. J is TRBJ1-5 and V is TRBV20-1; the D is unclear. The CDR3 length is 13 residues. V shed 6 bases and J shed 4 bases, with 13 bases lying between them. The V gene's germline CDR1 is DFQATT and CDR2 SNEGSKA (reference sequence). CDR3 DNA (partial): TGCAGTGCCAGCGCGGCGCAAAATCAGCCC. Translating it yields CSASAAQNQP. The CDR3 reads in full as CSASAAQNQPQHF.

Worth noting for this clone: The read falls 3 residues short of the CDR3 end, and the missing part is taken from the germline J gene. This rearrangement joins TRBV28 to TRBJ1-5; TRBD1 agrees at 7 bases. The CDR3 covers 14 residues. V lost 5 bases, J lost 3 bases, and 4 bases stayed unmatched. The germline CDR1 and CDR2 sequences are MDHEN and SYDVKM. The CDR3 bases that were read are TGTGCCAGCAGTATAGGGGGCCCCAATCAGCCC. Protein product: CASSIGGPNQP. The whole CDR3 region reads CASSIGGPNQPQHF. Variable domain in full (rest from reference TRBV28 and TRBJ1-5): DVKVTQSSRYLVKRTGEKVFLECVQDMDHENMFWYRQDPGLGLRLIYFSYDVKMKEKGDIPEGYSVSREKKERFSLILESASTNQTSMYLCASSIGGPNQPQHFGDGTRLSIL.

In the case of this clone: With the read ending 3 residues before the CDR3 end, the germline J gene is used to fill in that end. The chain is built from TRBV10-3 and TRBJ2-5, with 10 bases identical to TRBD2. The CDR3 spans 13 residues. J gave up 0 bases and V 10 bases, and 2 bases lay outside the gene matches. The germline gives CDR1 ENHRY, CDR2 SYGVKD. The covered CDR3 bases are TGTGCCACGCTAGCGGGGGACCAAGAGACC. Its protein is CATLAGDQET. Given in full, the CDR3 is CATLAGDQETQYF.

Of note for this clone: The CDR3 end falls 3 residues outside the read, so it is completed with the germline J gene. V usage is TRBV30 and J usage is TRBJ1-2; 7 bases are shared with TRBD1. Germline V gene sequence: CDR1 GTSNPN, CDR2 SVGIG (reference sequence). This CDR3 has 19 residues. J lost 0 bases, V lost 0 bases, and 16 bases had no gene match. CDR3: CAWSVVSGWDSLTNYGYTF. The covered CDR3 bases are TGTGCCTGGAGTGTAGTATCAGGTTGGGACAGTCTCACTAACTATGGC.

For this clone: The read comes to an end 3 residues before the CDR3 does, leaving the germline J gene to fill in the end. The rearrangement joins TRBV28 to TRBJ2-1; D unresolved. Germline V CDR1 and CDR2: MDHEN, SYDVKM. V shed 4 bases and J shed 2 bases, with 12 bases lying between them. This CDR3 is built from 15 residues. CDR3 DNA, as far as it was read: TGTGCCAGCAGTTCCAGGAAGTTCCCCTACAATGAG. Protein: CASSSRKFPYNE. The CDR3 in full is CASSSRKFPYNEQFF.

In the case of this clone: The DNA ends 3 residues before the CDR3 does, and the rest of the CDR3 is filled in from the germline J gene. This chain links TRBV19 with TRBJ2-7; D perhaps matches TRBD1 (6 bases). Trimming removed 6 bases from V and 1 base from J, with 13 bases in between. Germline CDR1 reads LNHDA; CDR2 reads SQIVND (reference sequence). The CDR3 is 14 residues long. Partial CDR3 DNA: TGTGCCAGTAGCTCCGGGACACCTTCCTACGAG. Its translation: CASSSGTPSYE. In full, the CDR3 reads CASSSGTPSYEQYF.

With regard to this clone: From the germline J gene comes the end of the CDR3, since the read stops 3 residues before it. This chain uses TRBV20-1 with TRBJ1-1; D unclear. The CDR3 is made up of 14 amino acids. Looked up from germline, CDR1 is DFQATT and CDR2 is SNEGSKA (reference sequence). Trimming cost V 0 bases and J 1 base, with 9 bases left between them. The CDR3: CSARDPTWNTEAFF. The part of the CDR3 DNA that was read is TGCAGTGCTAGAGATCCGACATGGAACACTGAA.

On this clone itself: The read is 3 residues too short to cover the CDR3 end, so that end is filled in from the germline J gene. The chain is built from TRBV15 and TRBJ2-1; maybe TRBD1 (6 bases). Germline values: CDR1 LNHNV, CDR2 YYDKDF (reference sequence). The ends were cut back, 3 bases at V and 0 bases at J, with 6 bases in the middle. CDR3 length: 14 residues. CDR3 DNA, as far as it was read: TGTGCCACCAGCAGGGGGGCCTCCTACAATGAG. Its protein product is CATSRGASYNE. In full, the CDR3 is CATSRGASYNEQFF.

Concerning this clone itself: From the germline J gene comes the end of the CDR3, since the read stops 3 residues before it. The rearrangement uses TRBV5-6 and TRBJ2-2, with a weak D call TRBD2 (5 bases). CDR1 and CDR2 from the germline V gene are SGHDT and YYEEEE. The CDR3 covers 12 residues. CDR3 sequence: CASSQRVSPLFF. The sequenced CDR3 bases are TGTGCCAGCAGCCAGAGGGTCTCACCG.

Of note for this clone: The read ends 3 residues shy of where the CDR3 ends; the end is completed using the germline J gene. This chain links TRBV18 with TRBJ2-4; D gene unclear. The germline V and J ends were trimmed by 0 bases and 1 base, with 10 bases remaining between them. Germline CDR1 reads KGHSH; CDR2 reads LQKENI. The CDR3 runs to 16 residues. CDR3 protein: CASSPPIEGAKNIQYF. CDR3 DNA, as far as it was read: TGTGCCAGCTCACCACCCATAGAAGGGGCCAAAAACATT. The full variable domain, rest sourced from reference TRBV18 and TRBJ2-4, is NAGVMQNPRHLVRRRGQEARLRCSPMKGHSHVYWYRQLPEEGLKFMVYLQKENIIDESGMPKERFSAEFPKEGPSILRIQQVVRGDSAAYFCASSPPIEGAKNIQYFGAGTRLSVL.

In regard to this clone: The read gets to within 3 residues of the CDR3 end, and the germline J gene fills in the rest. The chain is built from TRBV2 and TRBJ1-6; no clear D. V dropped 1 base and J dropped 8 bases, with 15 bases sitting between them. This CDR3 region has 16 residues. In germline, CDR1 is SNHLY, CDR2 FYNNEI. The CDR3 bases that were read are TGTGCCAGCAGTGAAGGGACTGGCCCCCTTGATTCACCC. Residues: CASSEGTGPLDSP. The whole CDR3 sequence is CASSEGTGPLDSPLHF.

On this clone itself: Read data end 3 residues before the CDR3 end; the end is taken from the germline J gene. This rearrangement joins TRBV6-2 or TRBV6-3 to TRBJ1-1; 9 bases agree with TRBD1. Germline CDR1 reads MNHEY; CDR2 reads SVGEGT. This CDR3 spans 17 amino acids. The junction had 10 bases not matched to a gene; V was cut back by 5 bases and J by 0 bases. CDR3 DNA (partial): TGTGCCAGCAGTACCCGGACAGGGGATAGGGTGAACACTGAA. This translates into CASSTRTGDRVNTE. The full CDR3 reads CASSTRTGDRVNTEAFF.

Concerning this clone itself: The sequenced fragment ends 3 residues before the CDR3 boundary, so the rest is inferred from the germline J gene. The chain is built from TRBV29-1 and TRBJ2-1, with a weak D call TRBD2 (5 bases). Germline V gives CDR1 SQVTM, CDR2 ANQGSEA. The CDR3 consists of 12 residues. Trimming pared 8 bases from V and 6 bases from J, leaving 14 bases between. CDR3 bases read: TGCAGCCTGCGGACTTTACCCAATGAG. It is translated as CSLRTLPNE. The full CDR3 sequence reads CSLRTLPNEQFF.

CDR3 in amino acids: CASSFRTSDAEQYF. The CDR3 DNA, read in part, is TGTGCCAGCAGCTTCCGGACATCCGACGCCGAG. The chain combines TRBV7-9 with TRBJ2-7, with D possibly being TRBD1 (5 bases). From the germline J gene comes the end of the CDR3, since the read stops 3 residues before it. The CDR3 length is 14 residues. Germline values: CDR1 SEHNR, CDR2 FQNEAQ (reference sequence). The V and J ends lost 3 bases and 6 bases respectively, with 15 bases between them.

As regards this clone: Read coverage stops 3 residues before the CDR3 terminus; the germline J gene supplies the remainder. The chain joins TRBV7-9 to TRBJ2-1; 12 bases are a match to TRBD2. This CDR3 comprises 15 residues. After removal of 6 bases from V and 8 bases from J, the junction contained 8 bases not matched to a gene. The germline gives CDR1 SEHNR, CDR2 FQNEAQ (reference sequence). The CDR3 sequence is CASRPSSGGADEQFF. CDR3 DNA, as far as it was read: TGTGCCAGCAGACCCTCTAGCGGGGGGGCCGATGAG.

In regard to this clone: The CDR3 is cut off 3 residues early in the read; its end comes from the germline J gene. The chain carries TRBV20-1 and TRBJ2-3, with D tentatively TRBD2 (7 bases). The CDR3 spans 13 residues. In germline, CDR1 is DFQATT, CDR2 SNEGSKA (reference sequence). The V gene lost 3 bases and the J gene lost 5 bases, with 12 bases spanning the gap. The CDR3 is CSASGGAVDTQYF. The CDR3 bases that were read are TGCAGTGCTAGTGGGGGGGCCGTAGATACG.

Comment on this clone: Read data end 3 residues before the CDR3 end; the end is taken from the germline J gene. The chain combines TRBV28 with TRBJ1-5; 7 nucleotides line up with TRBD1. Germline CDR1 and CDR2: MDHEN and SYDVKM. V lost 6 bases to trimming and J lost 4 bases; unmatched junction nucleotides: 6. This CDR3 is built from 14 residues. CDR3: CASRQGQMNQPQHF. CDR3 DNA (partial): TGTGCCAGCAGGCAGGGACAGATGAATCAGCCC.

A note on this clone: The CDR3 is cut off 3 residues early in the read; its end comes from the germline J gene. This chain uses TRBV10-3 with TRBJ2-3, with 16 bases identical to TRBD2. The germline CDR1 and CDR2 sequences are ENHRY and SYGVKD. The CDR3 contains 18 residues. V was pared by 6 bases and J by 1 base, with 7 bases of the junction left unmatched. Incomplete CDR3 DNA: TGTGCCATCAGCACGGGACTAGCGGGAGGGTGGGGCACAGATACG. Amino acids: CAISTGLAGGWGTDT. The full CDR3 protein is CAISTGLAGGWGTDTQYF.

On this clone itself: The missing CDR3 end, 3 residues past where the read stops, is filled in from the germline J gene. The chain recombines TRBV29-1 with TRBJ2-1, with 8 bases that match TRBD2. This CDR3 is built from 14 residues. V lost 6 bases, J lost 4 bases, and 8 bases stayed unmatched. Germline lookup yields CDR1 SQVTM and CDR2 ANQGSEA. The CDR3 bases that were read are TGCAGCGTAAAAACTTTAGCGGGGTACAATGAG. Translation: CSVKTLAGYNE. The whole CDR3 reads CSVKTLAGYNEQFF.

CDR3 protein: CASSLARLAGVYNEQFF. The covered CDR3 bases are TGTGCCAGCAGCTTAGCGCGGTTAGCGGGAGTATACAATGAG. The chain combines TRBV7-2 with TRBJ2-1, with 9 bases lining up with TRBD2. The CDR3 end is not reached by the read, which stops 3 residues before it; the germline J gene fills it in. There are 17 residues in the CDR3. CDR1 is SGHTA and CDR2 is FQGNSA in the germline V gene. Trimming cost V 0 bases and J 4 bases; bases outside gene matches: 7.

Comments on this clone: The missing CDR3 end, 3 residues past where the read stops, is filled in from the germline J gene. The genes are TRBV13 and TRBJ2-3; 8 bases align to TRBD2. Germline V gene lookup returns CDR1 PRHDT and CDR2 FYEKMQ (reference sequence). After removal of 2 bases from V and 6 bases from J, the junction contained 10 bases not matched to a gene. This CDR3 has 16 amino acids. CDR3 loop: CASSLPSGGPSDTQYF. The CDR3 bases that were read are TGTGCCAGCAGCTTACCGAGCGGGGGCCCTTCCGATACG.

In regard to this clone: The read ends 3 residues early relative to the CDR3; the germline J gene fills the gap. V is TRBV29-1 and J is TRBJ2-1; 10 positions agree with TRBD2. V lost 1 base to trimming and J lost 7 bases; unmatched junction nucleotides: 7. Germline V gene lookup returns CDR1 SQVTM and CDR2 ANQGSEA. The CDR3 is 15 residues long. CDR3 sequence reads: CSVEVVTSGWNEQFF. The covered CDR3 bases are TGCAGCGTTGAAGTTGTGACTAGCGGGTGGAATGAG.

Of note for this clone: The CDR3 extends 3 residues past the end of the read, so its final part is completed from the germline J gene. V gene TRBV25-1 combines with J gene TRBJ2-3; D remains ambiguous. Germline-derived CDR1 and CDR2 are MGHDK and SYGVNS. The CDR3 is made up of 16 amino acids. V was trimmed by 2 bases and J by 1 base, leaving 13 bases between them. The part of the CDR3 DNA that was read is TGTGCCAGCAGTGAAGATAATGGTCGGGGCACAGATACG. Its protein product is CASSEDNGRGTDT. The full CDR3 reads CASSEDNGRGTDTQYF.